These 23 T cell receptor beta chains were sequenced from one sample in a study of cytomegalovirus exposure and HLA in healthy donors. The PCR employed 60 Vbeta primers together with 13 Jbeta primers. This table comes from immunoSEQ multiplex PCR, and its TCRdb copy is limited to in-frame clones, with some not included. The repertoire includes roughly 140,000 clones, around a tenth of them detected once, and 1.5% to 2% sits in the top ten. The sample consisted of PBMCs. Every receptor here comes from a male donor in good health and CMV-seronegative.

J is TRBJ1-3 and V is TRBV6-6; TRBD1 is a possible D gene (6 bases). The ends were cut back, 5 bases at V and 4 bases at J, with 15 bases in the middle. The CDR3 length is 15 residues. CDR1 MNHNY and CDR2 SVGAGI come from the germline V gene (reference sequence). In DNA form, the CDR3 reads TGTGCCAGCAGTACTACGACAGGTTTCGGAAACACCATATATTTT. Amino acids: CASSTTTGFGNTIYF.

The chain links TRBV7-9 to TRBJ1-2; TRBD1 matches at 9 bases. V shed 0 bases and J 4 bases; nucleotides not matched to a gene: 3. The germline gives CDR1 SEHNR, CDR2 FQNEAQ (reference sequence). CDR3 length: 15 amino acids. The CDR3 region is CASSLAGQGIYGYTF. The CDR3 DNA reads TGTGCCAGCAGCTTAGCAGGACAGGGGATCTATGGCTACACCTTC.

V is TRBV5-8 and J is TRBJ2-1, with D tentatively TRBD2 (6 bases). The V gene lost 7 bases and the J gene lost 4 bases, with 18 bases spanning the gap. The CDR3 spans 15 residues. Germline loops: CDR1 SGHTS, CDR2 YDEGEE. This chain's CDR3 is CASQDIGGLYNEQFF. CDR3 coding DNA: TGTGCCAGCCAGGATATCGGGGGACTTTACAATGAGCAGTTCTTC. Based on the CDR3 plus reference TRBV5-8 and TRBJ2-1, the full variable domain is EAGVTQSPTHLIKTRGQQATLRCSPISGHTSVYWYQQALGLGLQFLLWYDEGEERNRGNFPPRFSGRQFPNYSSELNVNALELEDSALYLCASQDIGGLYNEQFFGPGTRLTVL.

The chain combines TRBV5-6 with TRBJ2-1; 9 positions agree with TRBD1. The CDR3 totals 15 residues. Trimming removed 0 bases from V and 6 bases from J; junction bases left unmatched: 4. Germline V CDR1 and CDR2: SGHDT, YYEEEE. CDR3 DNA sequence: TGTGCCAGCAGCTTGGCCGGGACAGGGAGCAATGAGCAGTTCTTC. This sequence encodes CASSLAGTGSNEQFF.

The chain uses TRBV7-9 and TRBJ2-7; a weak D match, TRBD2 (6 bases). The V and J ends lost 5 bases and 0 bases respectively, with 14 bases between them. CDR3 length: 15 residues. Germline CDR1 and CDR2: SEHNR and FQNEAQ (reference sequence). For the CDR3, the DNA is TGTGCCAGCAGCCTTAGGGACTCCGTCTCCTACGAGCAGTACTTC. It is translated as CASSLRDSVSYEQYF.

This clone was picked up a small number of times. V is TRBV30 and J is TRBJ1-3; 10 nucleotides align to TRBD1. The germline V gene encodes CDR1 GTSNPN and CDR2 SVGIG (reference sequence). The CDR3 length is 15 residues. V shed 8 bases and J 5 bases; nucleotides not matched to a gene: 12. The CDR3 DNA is TGTGCCGCGGGACAGGGGTTATTGTTTAGAAACACCATATATTTT. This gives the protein CAAGQGLLFRNTIYF. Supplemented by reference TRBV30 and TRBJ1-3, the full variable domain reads SQTIHQWPATLVQPVGSPLSLECTVEGTSNPNLYWYRQAAGRGLQLLFYSVGIGQISSEVPQNLSASRPQDRQFILSSKKLLLSDSGFYLCAAGQGLLFRNTIYFGEGSWLTVV.

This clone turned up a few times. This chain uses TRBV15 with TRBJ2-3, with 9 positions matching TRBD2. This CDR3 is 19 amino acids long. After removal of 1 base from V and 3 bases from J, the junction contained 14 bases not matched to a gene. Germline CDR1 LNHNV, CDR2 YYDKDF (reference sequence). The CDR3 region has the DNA TGTGCCACCAGCAGAGTCCTTACCTCGAGTAGCGGGAGAACAGATACGCAGTATTTT. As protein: CATSRVLTSSSGRTDTQYF.

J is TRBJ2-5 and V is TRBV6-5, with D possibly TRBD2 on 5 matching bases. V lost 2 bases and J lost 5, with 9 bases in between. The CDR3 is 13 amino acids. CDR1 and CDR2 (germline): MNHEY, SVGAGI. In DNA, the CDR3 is TGTGCCAGCAGTTACCGGGGAGAGGAGACCCAGTACTTC. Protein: CASSYRGEETQYF.

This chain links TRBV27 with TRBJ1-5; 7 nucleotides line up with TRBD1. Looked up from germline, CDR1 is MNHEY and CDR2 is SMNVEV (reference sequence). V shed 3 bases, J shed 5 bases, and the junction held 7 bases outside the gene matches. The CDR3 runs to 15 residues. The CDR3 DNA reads TGTGCCAGCAGTTTCTCCCGGACAGGTTATCAGCCCCAGCATTTT. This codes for CASSFSRTGYQPQHF.

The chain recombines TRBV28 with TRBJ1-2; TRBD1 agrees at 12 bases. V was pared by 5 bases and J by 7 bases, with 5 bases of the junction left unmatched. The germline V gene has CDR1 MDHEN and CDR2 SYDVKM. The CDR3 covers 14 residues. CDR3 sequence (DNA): TGTGCCAGCAGTGGGACAGGGGGCGTAATTGGCTACACCTTC. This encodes CASSGTGGVIGYTF.

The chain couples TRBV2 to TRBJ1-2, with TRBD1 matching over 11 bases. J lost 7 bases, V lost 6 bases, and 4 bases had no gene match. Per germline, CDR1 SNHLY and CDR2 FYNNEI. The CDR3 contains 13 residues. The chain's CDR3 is CASSPGTGGGYTF. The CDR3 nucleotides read TGTGCCAGCAGCCCCGGGACAGGGGGTGGCTACACCTTC.

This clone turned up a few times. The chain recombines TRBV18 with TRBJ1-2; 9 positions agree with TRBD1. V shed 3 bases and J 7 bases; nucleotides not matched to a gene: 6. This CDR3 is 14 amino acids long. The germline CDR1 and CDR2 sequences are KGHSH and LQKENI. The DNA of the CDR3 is TGTGCCAGCTCACCGGATAGACAGGGGGGTGGCTACACCTTC. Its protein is CASSPDRQGGGYTF. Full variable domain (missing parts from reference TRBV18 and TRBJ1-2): NAGVMQNPRHLVRRRGQEARLRCSPMKGHSHVYWYRQLPEEGLKFMVYLQKENIIDESGMPKERFSAEFPKEGPSILRIQQVVRGDSAAYFCASSPDRQGGGYTFGSGTRLTVV.

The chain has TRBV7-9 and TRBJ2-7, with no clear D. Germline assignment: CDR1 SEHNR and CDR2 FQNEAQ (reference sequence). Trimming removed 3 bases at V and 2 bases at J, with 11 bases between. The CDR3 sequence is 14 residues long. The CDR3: CASSFSGPTYEQYF. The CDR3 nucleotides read TGTGCCAGCAGCTTCTCGGGTCCTACCTACGAGCAGTACTTC.

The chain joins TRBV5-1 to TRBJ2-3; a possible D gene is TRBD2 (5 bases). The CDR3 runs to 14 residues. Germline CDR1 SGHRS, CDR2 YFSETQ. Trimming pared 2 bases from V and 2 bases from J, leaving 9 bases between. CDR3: CASSFQRHTDTQYF. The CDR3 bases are TGCGCCAGCAGCTTCCAGCGGCACACAGATACGCAGTATTTT.

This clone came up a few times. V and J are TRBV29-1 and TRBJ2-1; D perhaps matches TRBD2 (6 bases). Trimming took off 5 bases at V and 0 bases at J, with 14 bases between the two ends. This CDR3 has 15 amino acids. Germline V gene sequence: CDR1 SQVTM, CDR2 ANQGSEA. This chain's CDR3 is CSVSGTETSYNEQFF. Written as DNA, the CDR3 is TGCAGCGTTTCCGGGACTGAGACCTCCTACAATGAGCAGTTCTTC.

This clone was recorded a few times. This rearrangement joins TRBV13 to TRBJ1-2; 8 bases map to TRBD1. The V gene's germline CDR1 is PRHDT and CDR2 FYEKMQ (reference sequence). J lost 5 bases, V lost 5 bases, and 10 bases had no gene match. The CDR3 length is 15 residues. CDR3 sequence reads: CASSGQAGGFYGYTF. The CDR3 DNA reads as TGTGCCAGCAGCGGACAAGCAGGGGGCTTTTATGGCTACACCTTC.

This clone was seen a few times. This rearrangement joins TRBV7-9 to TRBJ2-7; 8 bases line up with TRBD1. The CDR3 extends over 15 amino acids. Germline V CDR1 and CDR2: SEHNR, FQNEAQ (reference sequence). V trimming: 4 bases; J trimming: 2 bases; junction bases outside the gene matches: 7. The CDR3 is CASSSPGGSPYEQYF. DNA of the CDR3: TGTGCCAGCAGCTCTCCAGGGGGCTCCCCCTACGAGCAGTACTTC.

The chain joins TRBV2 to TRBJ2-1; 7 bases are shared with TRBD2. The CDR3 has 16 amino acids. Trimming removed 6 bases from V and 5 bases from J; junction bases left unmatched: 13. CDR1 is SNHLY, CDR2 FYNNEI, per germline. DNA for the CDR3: TGTGCCAGCAGCTCGATCGGCGGGAGTATCAACAATGAGCAGTTCTTC. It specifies CASSSIGGSINNEQFF.

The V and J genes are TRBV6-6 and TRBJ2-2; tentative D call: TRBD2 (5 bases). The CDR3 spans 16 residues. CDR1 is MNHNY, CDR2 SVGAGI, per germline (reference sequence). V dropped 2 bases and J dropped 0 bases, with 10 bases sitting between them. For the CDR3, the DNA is TGTGCCAGCAGTTACCCCTTCGGGACGAACACCGGGGAGCTGTTTTTT. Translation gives CASSYPFGTNTGELFF.

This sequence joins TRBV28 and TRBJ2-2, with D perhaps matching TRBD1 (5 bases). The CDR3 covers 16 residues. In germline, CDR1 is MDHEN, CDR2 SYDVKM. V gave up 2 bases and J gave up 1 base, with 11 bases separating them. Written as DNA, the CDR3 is TGTGCCAGCAGTTTACCGGGTCAGGGGAACACCGGGGAGCTGTTTTTT. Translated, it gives CASSLPGQGNTGELFF.

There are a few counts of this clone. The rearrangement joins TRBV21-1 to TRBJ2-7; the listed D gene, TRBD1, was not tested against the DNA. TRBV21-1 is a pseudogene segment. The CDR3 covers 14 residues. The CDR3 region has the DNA TGTGCCAGCAAGGGTCCGGGACAGCGCTACGAGCAGTACTTC. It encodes CASKGPGQRYEQYF.

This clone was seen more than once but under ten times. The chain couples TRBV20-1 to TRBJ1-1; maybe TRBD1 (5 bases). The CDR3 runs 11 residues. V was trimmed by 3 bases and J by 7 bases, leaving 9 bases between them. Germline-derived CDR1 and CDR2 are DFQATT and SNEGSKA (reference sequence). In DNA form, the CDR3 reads TGCAGTGCTAGGTGGCAGGGTGAAGCTTTCTTT. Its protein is CSARWQGEAFF.

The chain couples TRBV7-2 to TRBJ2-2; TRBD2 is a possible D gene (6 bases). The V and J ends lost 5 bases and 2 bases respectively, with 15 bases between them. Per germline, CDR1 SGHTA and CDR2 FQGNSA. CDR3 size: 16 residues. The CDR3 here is CASSPGGEVNTGELFF. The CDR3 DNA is TGTGCCAGCAGCCCCGGGGGAGAGGTTAACACCGGGGAGCTGTTTTTT. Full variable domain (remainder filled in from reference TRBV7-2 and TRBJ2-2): GAGVSQSPSNKVTEKGKDVELRCDPISGHTALYWYRQSLGQGLEFLIYFQGNSAPDKSGLPSDRFSAERTGGSVSTLTIQRTQQEDSAVYLCASSPGGEVNTGELFFGEGSRLTVL.